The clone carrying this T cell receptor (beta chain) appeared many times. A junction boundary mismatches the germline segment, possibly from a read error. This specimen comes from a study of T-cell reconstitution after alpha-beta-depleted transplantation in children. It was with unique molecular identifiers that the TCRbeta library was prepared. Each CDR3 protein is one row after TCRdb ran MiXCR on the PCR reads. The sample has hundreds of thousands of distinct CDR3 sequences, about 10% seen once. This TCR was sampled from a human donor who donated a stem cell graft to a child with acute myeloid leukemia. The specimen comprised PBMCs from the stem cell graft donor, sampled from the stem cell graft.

Here the CDR3 reads CASSPQGLAGESYNEQFF. As DNA, the CDR3 is TGTGCTAGCAGCCCCCAGGGACTAGCGGGAGAATCCTACAATGAGCAGTTCTTC. The chain employs TRBV7-7 and TRBJ2-1, with 14 bases identical to TRBD2. Germline CDR1 SSHAT, CDR2 FNYEAQ (reference sequence). CDR3 length: 18 residues.